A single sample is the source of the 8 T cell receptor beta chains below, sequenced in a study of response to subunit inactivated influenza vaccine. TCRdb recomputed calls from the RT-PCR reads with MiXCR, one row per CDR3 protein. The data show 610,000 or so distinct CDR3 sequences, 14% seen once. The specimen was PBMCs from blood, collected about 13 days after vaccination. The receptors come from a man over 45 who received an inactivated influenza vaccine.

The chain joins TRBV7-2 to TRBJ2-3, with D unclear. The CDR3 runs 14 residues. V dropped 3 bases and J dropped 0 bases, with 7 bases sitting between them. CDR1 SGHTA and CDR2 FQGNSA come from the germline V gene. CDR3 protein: CASSFTPSTDTQYF. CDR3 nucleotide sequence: TGTGCCAGCAGCTTTACCCCGAGCACAGATACGCAGTATTTT.

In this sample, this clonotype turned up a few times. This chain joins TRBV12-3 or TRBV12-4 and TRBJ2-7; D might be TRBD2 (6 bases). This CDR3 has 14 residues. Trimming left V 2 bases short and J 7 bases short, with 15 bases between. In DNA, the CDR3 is TGTGCCAGCAGTTTAAAAGGTCCGGGAGTGGAGCAGTACTTC. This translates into CASSLKGPGVEQYF.

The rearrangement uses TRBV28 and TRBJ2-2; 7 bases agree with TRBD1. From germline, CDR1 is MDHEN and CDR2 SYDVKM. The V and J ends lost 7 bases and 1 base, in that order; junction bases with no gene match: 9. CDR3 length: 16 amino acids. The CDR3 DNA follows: TGTGCCAGCACCCCGAGGGGGCGGATGAACACCGGGGAGCTGTTTTTT. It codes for CASTPRGRMNTGELFF.

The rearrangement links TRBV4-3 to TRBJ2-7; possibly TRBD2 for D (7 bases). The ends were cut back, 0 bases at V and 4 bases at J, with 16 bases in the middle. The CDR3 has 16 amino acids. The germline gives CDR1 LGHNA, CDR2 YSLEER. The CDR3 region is CASSQDMAGEGYEQYF. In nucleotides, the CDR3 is TGCGCCAGCAGCCAAGATATGGCAGGGGAGGGGTACGAGCAGTACTTC.

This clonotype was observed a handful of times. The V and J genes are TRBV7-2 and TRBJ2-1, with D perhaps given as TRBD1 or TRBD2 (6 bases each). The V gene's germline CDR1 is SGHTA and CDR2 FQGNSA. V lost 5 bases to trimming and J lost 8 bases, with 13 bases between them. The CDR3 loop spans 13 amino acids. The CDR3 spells CASSGGPFYEQFF. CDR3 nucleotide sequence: TGTGCCAGCAGCGGGGGGCCCTTCTATGAGCAGTTCTTC.

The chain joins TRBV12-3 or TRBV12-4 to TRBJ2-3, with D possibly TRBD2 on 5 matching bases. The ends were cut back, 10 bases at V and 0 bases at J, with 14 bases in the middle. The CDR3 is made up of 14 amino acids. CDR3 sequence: CATRASTSTDTQYF. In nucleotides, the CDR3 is TGTGCCACGCGGGCTAGTACTAGCACAGATACGCAGTATTTT.

Here the CDR3 reads CASSLGAAGGNEQYF. CDR3 nucleotides: TGCGCCAGCAGCTTGGGTGCAGCGGGAGGCAACGAGCAGTACTTC. This chain uses TRBV5-1 with TRBJ2-7, with TRBD2 matching 9 bases. The junction had 6 bases not matched to a gene; V was cut back by 0 bases and J by 5 bases. The CDR3 has 15 residues. The V gene's germline CDR1 is SGHRS and CDR2 YFSETQ.

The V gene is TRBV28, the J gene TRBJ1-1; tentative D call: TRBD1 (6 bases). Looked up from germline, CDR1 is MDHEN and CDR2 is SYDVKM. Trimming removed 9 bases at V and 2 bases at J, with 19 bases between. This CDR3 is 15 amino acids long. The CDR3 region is CASRKVGGYNTEAFF. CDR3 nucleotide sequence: TGTGCCAGTCGCAAAGTCGGGGGCTATAACACTGAAGCTTTCTTT.